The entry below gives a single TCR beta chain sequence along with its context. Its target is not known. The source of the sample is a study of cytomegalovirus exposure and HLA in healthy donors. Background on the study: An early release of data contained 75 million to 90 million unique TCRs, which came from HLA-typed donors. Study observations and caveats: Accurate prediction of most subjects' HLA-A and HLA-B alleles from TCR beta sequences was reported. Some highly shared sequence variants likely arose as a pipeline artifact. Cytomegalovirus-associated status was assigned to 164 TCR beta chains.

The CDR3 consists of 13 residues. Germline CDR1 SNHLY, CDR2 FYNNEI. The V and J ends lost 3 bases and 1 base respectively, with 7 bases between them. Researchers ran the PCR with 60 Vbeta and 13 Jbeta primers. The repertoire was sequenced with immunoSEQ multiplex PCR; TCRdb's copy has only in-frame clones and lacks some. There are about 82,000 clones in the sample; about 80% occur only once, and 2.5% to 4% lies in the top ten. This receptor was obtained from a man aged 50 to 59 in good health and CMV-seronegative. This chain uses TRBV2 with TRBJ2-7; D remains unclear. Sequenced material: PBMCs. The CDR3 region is CASSEYRSYEQYF. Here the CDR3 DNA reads TGTGCCAGCAGTGAGTATAGATCCTACGAGCAGTACTTC.